The entry below describes one T cell receptor (beta chain). In the same sample, other DNA sequences code for this CDR3. The data stem from a study of blood T cell repertoires in COVID-19. Overall study context: Italy, Spain and the United States were the sources of the convalescent and acute COVID-19 samples. T cells, B-cell-depleted T cells, or PBMCs provided the cDNA or gDNA that served as material.

Per the authors' pipeline: By means of reference gene primer amplification, nucleated cell counts were estimated. Assay used: immunoSEQ multiplex PCR; TCRdb lists only in-frame clones, some missing. V and J calls and clone size are given by that table; D and trimming were obtained from the DNA. The profile shows approximately 170,000 clones, about 74% of them singletons. The TCR comes from a woman aged 80 or older with acute or convalescent COVID-19. What was sequenced was peripheral blood.

The CDR3 DNA reads as TGCGCCAGCAGCTTGGTCGCAGGGGAGAACATTCAGTACTTC. It specifies CASSLVAGENIQYF. The chain employs TRBV5-1 and TRBJ2-4; perhaps TRBD1 as D (6 bases). The CDR3 extends over 14 amino acids. Germline V CDR1 and CDR2: SGHRS, YFSETQ. Trimming took off 0 bases at V and 7 bases at J, with 11 bases between the two ends.